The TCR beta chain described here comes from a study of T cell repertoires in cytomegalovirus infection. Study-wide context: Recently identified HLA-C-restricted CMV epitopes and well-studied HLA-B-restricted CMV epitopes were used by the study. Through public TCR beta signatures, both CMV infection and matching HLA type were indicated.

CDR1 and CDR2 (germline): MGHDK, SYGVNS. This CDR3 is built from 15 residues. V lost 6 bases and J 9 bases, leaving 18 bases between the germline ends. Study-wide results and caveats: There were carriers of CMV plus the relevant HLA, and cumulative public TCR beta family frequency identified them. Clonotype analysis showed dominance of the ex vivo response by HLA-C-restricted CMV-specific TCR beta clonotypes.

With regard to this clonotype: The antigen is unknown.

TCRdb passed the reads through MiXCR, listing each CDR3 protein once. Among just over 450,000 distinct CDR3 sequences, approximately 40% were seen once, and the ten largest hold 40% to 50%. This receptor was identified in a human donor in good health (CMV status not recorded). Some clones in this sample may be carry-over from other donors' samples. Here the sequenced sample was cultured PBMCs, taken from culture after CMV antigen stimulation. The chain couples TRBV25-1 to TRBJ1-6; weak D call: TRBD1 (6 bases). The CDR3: CASSHRGHPSSPLHF. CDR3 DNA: TGTGCCAGCAGCCATAGGGGACATCCGAGTTCACCCCTCCACTTT.